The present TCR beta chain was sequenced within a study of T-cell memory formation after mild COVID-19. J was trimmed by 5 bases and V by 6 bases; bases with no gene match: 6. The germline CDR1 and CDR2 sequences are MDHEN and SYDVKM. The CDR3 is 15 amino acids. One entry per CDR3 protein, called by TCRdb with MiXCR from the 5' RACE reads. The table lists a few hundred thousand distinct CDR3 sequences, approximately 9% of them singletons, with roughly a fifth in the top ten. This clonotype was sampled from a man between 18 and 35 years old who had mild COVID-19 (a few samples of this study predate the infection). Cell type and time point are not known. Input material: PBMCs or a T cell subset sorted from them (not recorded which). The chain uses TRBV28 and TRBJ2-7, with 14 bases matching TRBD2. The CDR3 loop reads CASRSTSGGANEQYV. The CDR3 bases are TGTGCCAGCAGGTCGACTAGCGGGGGGGCCAACGAGCAGTACGTC.